These 27 T cell receptor beta chains originate from one sample sequenced in a study of shared clonotypes between healthy human individuals (dated by TCRdb to 2019 to 2021). To prepare the library, the immunoSEQ multiplex PCR assay was applied. TCRdb stores this immuneACCESS table with in-frame sequences only. Part of the clones is absent; in the studies checked, under half of the shortfall reflects unresolved V genes, and no reason is known for the rest. Counted in this sample were over 1.5 million clones; under 99% of them appeared once. The top ten constitute roughly 0.4% of the sample. Sequencing used naive CD4+ T cells sorted from blood. The cell subset or site label for this specimen denotes: CD45RA+ positively selected. The source of these receptors is a man younger than 45 in good health.

V and J are TRBV2 and TRBJ2-3; TRBD1 matches 7 bases. Germline loops: CDR1 SNHLY, CDR2 FYNNEI. The trim removed 6 bases at V and 5 bases at J, leaving 20 bases unmatched. The CDR3 is made up of 18 amino acids. The CDR3 DNA follows: TGTGCCAGCAGCCGAGGGATATTAACAGGGGTACTTCAAGATACGCAGTATTTT. Amino acid sequence: CASSRGILTGVLQDTQYF. The whole variable domain, filled in from reference TRBV2 and TRBJ2-3, reads EPEVTQTPSHQVTQMGQEVILRCVPISNHLYFYWYRQILGQKVEFLVSFYNNEISEKSEIFDDQFSVERPDGSNFTLKIRSTKLEDSAMYFCASSRGILTGVLQDTQYFGPGTRLTVL.

CDR3 in DNA: TGCGCCAGCAGCTTGCGGGACTCAGGCTACAATGAGCAGTTCTTC. Protein: CASSLRDSGYNEQFF. The J gene is TRBJ2-1, the V gene TRBV5-1; the D gene is possibly TRBD2 (6 bases). The V end was cut by 1 base, the J end by 3 bases, with 11 bases between. Germline V gene data show CDR1 as SGHRS and CDR2 as YFSETQ. The CDR3 is 15 residues long.

Details on this clone: Compared with germline, one end of the junction differs, possibly owing to a read error. This chain links TRBV5-3 with TRBJ2-5, with TRBD2 as a possible D gene (6 bases). TRBV5-3 is placed among ORFs of uncertain function. CDR3 size: 14 residues. The CDR3 nucleotides read TGTGCCAGCAGCTTGGTCGGAGGGACGGAGACCCAGTACTTC. This translates into CASSLVGGTETQYF.

The V and J genes are TRBV6-1 and TRBJ2-3; D may be TRBD2 (5 bases). Deletions cut 8 bases from V and 2 bases from J, with 14 bases between. Germline V gene lookup returns CDR1 MNHNS and CDR2 SASEGT. The CDR3 loop spans 14 amino acids. The CDR3 region is CASAREPFTDTQYF. CDR3 sequence (DNA): TGTGCCAGCGCCCGGGAACCATTCACAGATACGCAGTATTTT.

V gene TRBV5-1 combines with J gene TRBJ1-5, with TRBD1 as a possible D gene (6 bases). The CDR3 length is 15 residues. The V end was cut by 4 bases, the J end by 0 bases, with 11 bases between. The germline gives CDR1 SGHRS, CDR2 YFSETQ. For the CDR3, the DNA is TGCGCCAGCAGCGTTGGACAGAATAGCAATCAGCCCCAGCATTTT. This gives the protein CASSVGQNSNQPQHF.

This chain uses TRBV6-6 with TRBJ2-5; D not certain. The V gene lost 0 bases and the J gene lost 5 bases, with 10 bases spanning the gap. CDR1 and CDR2 from the germline V gene are MNHNY and SVGAGI (reference sequence). The CDR3 spans 14 residues. CDR3 nucleotides: TGTGCCAGCAGTTACTCGGGAATAGGGGAGACCCAGTACTTC. Its translation is CASSYSGIGETQYF.

The chain has TRBV7-8 and TRBJ2-7; unclear D gene. Trimming removed 3 bases at V and 6 bases at J, with 12 bases between. Per germline, CDR1 SGHVS and CDR2 FQNEAQ. There are 13 residues in the CDR3. The CDR3 nucleotides are TGTGCCAGCAGCTTTCGGTCTGGGCCCGAGCAGTACTTC. This codes for CASSFRSGPEQYF.

Concerning this clone itself: The same CDR3 also results from other DNA sequences found in this sample. This rearrangement joins TRBV7-8 to TRBJ2-7, with 7 nucleotides matching TRBD2. There are 15 residues in the CDR3. Germline V gene lookup returns CDR1 SGHVS and CDR2 FQNEAQ. The ends lost 0 bases at V and 0 bases at J; junction bases unmatched: 2. CDR3 sequence (DNA): TGTGCCAGCAGCTTAGCGCCGGGGGGCTCCTACGAGCAGTACTTC. It encodes CASSLAPGGSYEQYF. The variable domain in full, with the rest retrieved from reference TRBV7-8 and TRBJ2-7, is GAGVSQSPRYKVAKRGQDVALRCDPISGHVSLFWYQQALGQGPEFLTYFQNEAQLDKSGLPSDRFFAERPEGSVSTLKIQRTQQEDSAVYLCASSLAPGGSYEQYFGPGTRLTVT.

The CDR3 coding sequence is TGCGCCAGCAGCTTCGGACTAGCGGACACCGCATACAATGAGCAGTTCTTC. Protein product: CASSFGLADTAYNEQFF. The chain links TRBV5-1 to TRBJ2-1; 10 bases align to TRBD2. The CDR3 totals 17 residues. V gave up 2 bases and J gave up 4 bases; unmatched junction bases: 9. Germline CDR1 and CDR2: SGHRS and YFSETQ.

The gene calls are TRBV19 and TRBJ2-4; D gene ambiguous. V was pared by 6 bases and J by 0 bases, with 12 bases between. Germline CDR1 LNHDA, CDR2 SQIVND (reference sequence). CDR3 size: 15 residues. The CDR3, as DNA: TGTGCCAGTAGCACCGGACCACTAGCCAAAAACATTCAGTACTTC. Translating it yields CASSTGPLAKNIQYF.

V gene TRBV9 combines with J gene TRBJ2-7, with D hard to call. This CDR3 spans 14 amino acids. Trimming removed 1 base at V and 6 bases at J, with 14 bases between. CDR1 is SGDLS and CDR2 is YYNGEE in the germline V gene. The CDR3, as DNA: TGTGCCAGCAGCGTAACCGGCGGTAATCTCGAGCAGTACTTC. This gives the protein CASSVTGGNLEQYF.

The V and J genes are TRBV2 and TRBJ1-1; the D is unclear. The CDR3 has 14 residues. Between the trimmed V and J ends, which lost 2 bases and 4 bases, there was a span of 11 bases. CDR1 and CDR2 from the germline V gene are SNHLY and FYNNEI. CDR3 in DNA: TGTGCCAGCAGTGAAATAGGCAGGAGCACTGAAGCTTTCTTT. Amino acids: CASSEIGRSTEAFF.

The chain combines TRBV6-6 with TRBJ2-7; D not resolved. The V gene lost 5 bases and the J gene lost 6 bases, with 8 bases spanning the gap. Germline V gene data show CDR1 as MNHNY and CDR2 as SVGAGI (reference sequence). CDR3 size: 11 residues. DNA of the CDR3: TGTGCCAGCAGTGACGGAGCCGAGCAGTACTTC. Its protein product is CASSDGAEQYF.

The CDR3 protein is CASSPERLSGNTIYF. CDR3 coding DNA: TGTGCCAGCTCACCAGAAAGGTTGTCTGGAAACACCATATATTTT. The rearrangement links TRBV18 to TRBJ1-3; no clear D. CDR1 and CDR2 from the germline V gene are KGHSH and LQKENI. Trimming stripped 2 bases from V and 1 base from J, with 9 bases between. The CDR3 sequence is 15 residues long.

The chain is built from TRBV5-5 and TRBJ1-3; 8 bases align to TRBD1. The CDR3 extends over 15 amino acids. V dropped 5 bases and J dropped 2; count of bases not matched to a gene: 6. The germline V gene has CDR1 SGHKS and CDR2 YYEKEE (reference sequence). Written as DNA, the CDR3 is TGTGCCAGCAGTACGACAGGGGCTGCTGGAAACACCATATATTTT. Its translation: CASSTTGAAGNTIYF.

DNA for the CDR3: TGCGCCAGCAGCCACATCCCGGGGCCAAATGAGCAGTTCTTC. As protein: CASSHIPGPNEQFF. This chain connects TRBV5-1 to TRBJ2-1; possibly TRBD1 or TRBD2 for D (5 bases each). Trimming shortened V by 4 bases and J by 7 bases, and 15 bases separated the two germline ends. Per germline, CDR1 SGHRS and CDR2 YFSETQ. The CDR3 spans 14 residues.

The V gene is TRBV21-1, the J gene TRBJ2-5; the table's TRBD2 call for D was not verified on the DNA. TRBV21-1 is given as a pseudogene. The CDR3 consists of 18 residues. The CDR3 loop reads CASLPKPPSGRFPETQYF. For the CDR3, the DNA is TGTGCCAGCCTTCCCAAACCCCCTAGCGGGAGATTTCCAGAGACCCAGTACTTC.

This chain uses TRBV5-4 with TRBJ2-7, with 7 bases matching TRBD1. The J segment lost 8 bases and the V segment lost 2 bases, leaving 13 bases of the junction unmatched. Germline assignment: CDR1 SGHNT and CDR2 YYREEE (reference sequence). The CDR3 extends over 15 amino acids. The CDR3 coding sequence is TGTGCCAGCAGCTTCGGGTCCCAAGGACAGGTCAAGCAGTACTTC. It specifies CASSFGSQGQVKQYF.

V is TRBV28 and J is TRBJ1-2; tentatively, D is TRBD1 (5 bases). V gave up 6 bases and J gave up 8 bases, with 16 bases separating them. CDR3 size: 13 residues. Germline V gene data show CDR1 as MDHEN and CDR2 as SYDVKM. The CDR3 is CASRGHRQSGYTF. The CDR3 bases are TGTGCCAGCAGGGGGCACAGGCAGTCGGGCTACACCTTC.

The chain couples TRBV11-3 to TRBJ2-7; no definite D call. Per germline, CDR1 SGHNT and CDR2 YENEEA. The CDR3 is made up of 13 amino acids. The V gene lost 5 bases and the J gene lost 6 bases, with 14 bases spanning the gap. CDR3 in DNA: TGTGCCAGCAGCCTCGGGCTACCCAGCGAGCAGTACTTC. It translates to CASSLGLPSEQYF.

The chain joins TRBV18 to TRBJ2-6; no definite D call. The CDR3 consists of 15 residues. The germline CDR1 and CDR2 sequences are KGHSH and LQKENI. With 3 bases removed from V and 0 bases from J, the gap between germline ends came to 6 bases. The CDR3 DNA sequence: TGTGCCAGCTCACCGATTGTCTCTGGGGCCAACGTCCTGACTTTC. Its protein is CASSPIVSGANVLTF.

The gene calls are TRBV5-1 and TRBJ2-3; D remains unclear. CDR3 length equals 15 residues. From germline, CDR1 is SGHRS and CDR2 YFSETQ. The ends were cut back, 1 base at V and 0 bases at J, with 9 bases in the middle. CDR3 sequence reads: CASSLLGISTDTQYF. CDR3 DNA: TGCGCCAGCAGCTTGCTGGGAATCAGCACAGATACGCAGTATTTT.

As for this clone: The sample contains more than one DNA sequence encoding this CDR3. The chain links TRBV28 to TRBJ1-1, with D possibly TRBD1 on 5 matching bases. Trimming shortened V by 3 bases and J by 2 bases, and 10 bases separated the two germline ends. This CDR3 contains 14 residues. The germline V gene encodes CDR1 MDHEN and CDR2 SYDVKM. The CDR3 spells CASSFSGRNTEAFF. The CDR3 DNA reads TGTGCCAGCAGTTTTTCAGGGAGAAACACTGAAGCTTTCTTT.

The chain carries TRBV5-1 and TRBJ2-7; D possibly uses TRBD1 or TRBD2 (5 bases each). In germline, CDR1 is SGHRS, CDR2 YFSETQ. This CDR3 spans 15 amino acids. Trimming removed 4 bases at V and 3 bases at J, with 17 bases between. CDR3 DNA: TGCGCCAGCAGCACCATTCCCGGGACCAACTACGAGCAGTACTTC. Protein: CASSTIPGTNYEQYF.

This clone was picked up one time. This chain links TRBV5-1 with TRBJ2-3; 9 bases are a match to TRBD2. V dropped 2 bases and J dropped 1; count of bases not matched to a gene: 8. This CDR3 spans 17 amino acids. CDR1 and CDR2 (germline): SGHRS, YFSETQ. The CDR3 DNA reads TGCGCCAGCAGCTTCTTTCTAGCGGGGCGAGGCACAGATACGCAGTATTTT. Translating gives CASSFFLAGRGTDTQYF.

The V and J genes are TRBV5-1 and TRBJ2-5; no definite D call. This CDR3 spans 14 amino acids. Germline V CDR1 and CDR2: SGHRS, YFSETQ. The V end was cut by 4 bases, the J end by 5 bases, with 15 bases between. The CDR3 DNA reads as TGCGCCAGCAGCGAGTCTCCAGGCCGTGAGACCCAGTACTTC. Its protein is CASSESPGRETQYF.

V and J are TRBV19 and TRBJ2-1; D ambiguous. CDR1 and CDR2 (germline): LNHDA, SQIVND (reference sequence). The CDR3 covers 16 residues. Trimming removed 1 base from V and 2 bases from J, with 12 bases in between. The chain's CDR3 is CASSIGVRVPYNEQFF. The CDR3 nucleotides are TGTGCCAGTAGTATAGGTGTACGAGTCCCCTACAATGAGCAGTTCTTC.